The present entry profiles one T cell receptor beta chain with its context. What antigen it recognizes has not been identified. No base-level quality is on record; no much larger clone is a single base apart. These data originate in a study of blood T cell repertoires in COVID-19 (dated by TCRdb to about 2020). The study in broad terms: Samples covering the acute and convalescent phases of COVID-19 were provided by collaborators in the United States, Italy and Spain. The prospective study material was composed of cDNA or gDNA derived from T cells, B-cell-depleted T cells, or PBMCs. The repertoires were released in a freely available public database meant as a resource for research on the immune response to SARS-CoV-2. Deeply sampled blood TCRbeta repertoires from subjects exposed to, actively infected with, or recovered from COVID-19 were included in the dataset. Samples came from the ongoing ImmuneRACE study (first 160 participants) plus 1,254 subjects from 6 global collaborators. Where available, HLA class I and class II types were taken from metadata supplied by the sample provider and were not determined by assay-based typing. A de-identified subject ID, COVID-19 status, age in years and sex were almost always included in the sample metadata.

One collaborating source in Seattle enrolled patients while the patients were actively infected and followed the patients over time throughout the course of disease. Each collaborating institution followed its own protocols to collect whole blood in K2EDTA tubes. For TCRbeta analysis, collaborators shipped samples as frozen whole blood, isolated PBMCs, or DNA extracted from either of those sample types. CDR1 and CDR2 were assigned from the germline V gene as MRHNA and SNTAGT. Clipping removes 3 bases from V and 2 bases from J, with 9 as the unmatched junction base count. The CDR3 covers 17 residues, taking in both the cysteine and the phenylalanine. The sequence is cut down to CDR3 DNA, 51 bases in frame from base 1. TCRbeta CDR3 regions were amplified from genomic DNA using the immunoSEQ Assay, a bias-controlled multiplex PCR. The paper's processing steps were these. Nucleated cell counts per sample were estimated from amplification of reference gene primers within the assay. Sequence reads were collapsed and filtered to measure the absolute abundance of every unique TCRbeta CDR3 rearrangement. For each sample, productive Simpson clonality was calculated as the square root of Simpson's diversity index over productive rearrangements. Entries here come from immuneACCESS through TCRdb and include only in-frame sequences with V and J called. Some clones fail to appear in such tables; in the studies checked, an unresolved V gene covers under half of the shortfall, and the cause of the remainder is unknown. V and J calls and clone size are copied from that table; D and trimming were computed from the DNA. This sample is represented by roughly 170,000 clones; approximately 81% of them were singletons. The ten biggest clones cover less than 6.5% of the sample.

Beyond this particular receptor, the publication reports: Clinical and demographic metadata were provided uncurated, with the amount varying by source and participant.

The V gene is TRBV6-4 and the J gene is TRBJ2-3, with 9 bases in between that match TRBD2. The specimen was peripheral blood. The origin of this receptor is a woman aged 45-59 years with COVID-19, enrolled during active disease. Here is the DNA: TGTGCCAGCAGTGAAACGCCAGCGGGGGGTTACACAGATACGCAGTATTTT. The translation is CASSETPAGGYTDTQYF.